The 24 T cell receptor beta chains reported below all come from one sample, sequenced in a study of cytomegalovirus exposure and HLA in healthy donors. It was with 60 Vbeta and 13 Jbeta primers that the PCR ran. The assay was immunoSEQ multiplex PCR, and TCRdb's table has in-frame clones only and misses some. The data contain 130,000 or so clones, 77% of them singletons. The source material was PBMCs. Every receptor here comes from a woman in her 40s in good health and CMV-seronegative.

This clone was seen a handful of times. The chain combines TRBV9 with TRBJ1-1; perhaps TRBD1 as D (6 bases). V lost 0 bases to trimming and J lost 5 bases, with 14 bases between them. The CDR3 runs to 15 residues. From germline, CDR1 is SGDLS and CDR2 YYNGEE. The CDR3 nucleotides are TGTGCCAGCAGCGTAGTGGGGGGCGGGGGAACTGAAGCTTTCTTT. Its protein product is CASSVVGGGGTEAFF. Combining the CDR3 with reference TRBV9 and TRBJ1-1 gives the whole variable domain DSGVTQTPKHLITATGQRVTLRCSPRSGDLSVYWYQQSLDQGLQFLIQYYNGEERAKGNILERFSAQQFPDLHSELNLSSLELGDSALYFCASSVVGGGGTEAFFGQGTRLTVV.

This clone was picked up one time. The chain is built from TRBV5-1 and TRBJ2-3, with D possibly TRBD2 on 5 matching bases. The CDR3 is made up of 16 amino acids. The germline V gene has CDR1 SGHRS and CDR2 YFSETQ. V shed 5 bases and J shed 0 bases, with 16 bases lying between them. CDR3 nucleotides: TGCGCCAGCAGGCATGAGGGTCGAGTAAGCACAGATACGCAGTATTTT. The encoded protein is CASRHEGRVSTDTQYF.

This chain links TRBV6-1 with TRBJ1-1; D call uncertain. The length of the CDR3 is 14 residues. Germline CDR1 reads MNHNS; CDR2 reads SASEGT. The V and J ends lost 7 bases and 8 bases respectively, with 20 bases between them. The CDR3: CASIKPGNGEEAFF. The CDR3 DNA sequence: TGTGCCAGCATCAAACCTGGGAATGGGGAGGAAGCTTTCTTT.

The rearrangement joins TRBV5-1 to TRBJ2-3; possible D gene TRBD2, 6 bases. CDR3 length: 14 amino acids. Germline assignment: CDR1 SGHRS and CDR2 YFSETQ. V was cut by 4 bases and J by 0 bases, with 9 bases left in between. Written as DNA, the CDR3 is TGCGCCAGCAGCGATGGGGGGAGCACAGATACGCAGTATTTT. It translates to CASSDGGSTDTQYF.

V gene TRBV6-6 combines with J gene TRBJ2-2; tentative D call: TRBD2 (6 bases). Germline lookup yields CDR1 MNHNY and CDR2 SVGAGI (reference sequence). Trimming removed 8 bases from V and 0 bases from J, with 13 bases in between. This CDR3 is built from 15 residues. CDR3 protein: CASPGEVANTGELFF. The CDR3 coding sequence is TGTGCCAGCCCCGGGGAGGTAGCGAACACCGGGGAGCTGTTTTTT.

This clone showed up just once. CDR3 in amino acids: CASREMSTDTQYF. The CDR3 DNA follows: TGTGCCAGCAGGGAGATGAGCACAGATACGCAGTATTTT. V is TRBV7-2 and J is TRBJ2-3; D gene uncertain. The V end was cut by 6 bases, the J end by 0 bases, with 7 bases between. The germline V gene has CDR1 SGHTA and CDR2 FQGNSA. This CDR3 region has 13 residues.

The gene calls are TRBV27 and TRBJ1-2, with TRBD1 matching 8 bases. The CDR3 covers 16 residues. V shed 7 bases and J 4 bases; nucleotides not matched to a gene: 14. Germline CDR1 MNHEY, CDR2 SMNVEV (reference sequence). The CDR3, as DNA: TGTGCCAGCAAGCAGGGTACGACAGGGGCAGGCTATGGCTACACCTTC. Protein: CASKQGTTGAGYGYTF.

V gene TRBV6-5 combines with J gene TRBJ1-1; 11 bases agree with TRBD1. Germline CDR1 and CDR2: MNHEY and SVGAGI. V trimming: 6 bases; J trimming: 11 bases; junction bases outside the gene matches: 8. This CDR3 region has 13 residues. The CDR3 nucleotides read TGTGCCAGCAGCCGTGGGACAGGGGGTTTGGCTTTCTTT. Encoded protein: CASSRGTGGLAFF.

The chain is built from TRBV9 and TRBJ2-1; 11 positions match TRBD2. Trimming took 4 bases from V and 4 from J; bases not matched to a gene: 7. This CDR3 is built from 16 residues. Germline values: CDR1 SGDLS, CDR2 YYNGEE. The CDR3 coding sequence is TGTGCCAGCAGCCCCCTACTAGCGGGGGATTACAATGAGCAGTTCTTC. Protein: CASSPLLAGDYNEQFF.

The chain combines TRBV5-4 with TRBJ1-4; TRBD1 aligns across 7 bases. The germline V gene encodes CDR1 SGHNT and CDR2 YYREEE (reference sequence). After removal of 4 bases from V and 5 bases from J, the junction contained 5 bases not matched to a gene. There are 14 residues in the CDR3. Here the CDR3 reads CASSTGTENEKLFF. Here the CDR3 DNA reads TGTGCCAGCAGCACCGGGACAGAGAATGAAAAACTGTTTTTT.

The CDR3 sequence: CASSAQHVAGGRRRNEQFF. The CDR3 DNA reads TGCGCCAGCAGCGCCCAACACGTAGCGGGGGGGCGTCGACGGAATGAGCAGTTCTTC. The chain is built from TRBV5-1 and TRBJ2-1; 11 nucleotides agree with TRBD2. This CDR3 has 19 amino acids. V shed 4 bases and J 7 bases; nucleotides not matched to a gene: 19. Germline V lookup: CDR1 SGHRS, CDR2 YFSETQ.

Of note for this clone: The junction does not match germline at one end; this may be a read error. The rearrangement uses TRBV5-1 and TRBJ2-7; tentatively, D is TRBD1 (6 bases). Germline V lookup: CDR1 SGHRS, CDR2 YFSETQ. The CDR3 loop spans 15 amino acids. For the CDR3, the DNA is TGCGTCAGCAGCACAGGGCACTCGAGCTCCTACGAGCAGTACTTC. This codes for CVSSTGHSSSYEQYF.

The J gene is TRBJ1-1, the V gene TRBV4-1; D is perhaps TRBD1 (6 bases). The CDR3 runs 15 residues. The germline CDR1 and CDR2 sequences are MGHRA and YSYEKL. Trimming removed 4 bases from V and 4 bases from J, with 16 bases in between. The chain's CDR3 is CASSLWTVSSTEAFF. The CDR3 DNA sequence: TGCGCCAGCAGCCTTTGGACAGTGAGCTCCACTGAAGCTTTCTTT.

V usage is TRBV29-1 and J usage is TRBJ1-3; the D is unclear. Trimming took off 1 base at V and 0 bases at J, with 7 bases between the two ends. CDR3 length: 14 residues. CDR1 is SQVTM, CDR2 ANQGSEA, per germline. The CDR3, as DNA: TGCAGCGTTGAAGGCGGGTCCTCTGGAAACACCATATATTTT. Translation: CSVEGGSSGNTIYF.

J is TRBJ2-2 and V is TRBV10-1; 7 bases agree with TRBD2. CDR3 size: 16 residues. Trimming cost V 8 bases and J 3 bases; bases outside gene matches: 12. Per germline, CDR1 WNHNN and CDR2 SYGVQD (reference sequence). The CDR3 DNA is TGCGCCAGCTCTGCCCGGAGGGCGGGGGACACCGGGGAGCTGTTTTTT. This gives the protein CASSARRAGDTGELFF.

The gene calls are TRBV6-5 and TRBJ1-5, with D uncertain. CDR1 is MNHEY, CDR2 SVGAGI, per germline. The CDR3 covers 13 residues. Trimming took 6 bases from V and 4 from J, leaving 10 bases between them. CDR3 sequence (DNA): TGTGCCAGCAGGTCTACCGAGAATCAGCCCCAGCATTTT. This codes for CASRSTENQPQHF.

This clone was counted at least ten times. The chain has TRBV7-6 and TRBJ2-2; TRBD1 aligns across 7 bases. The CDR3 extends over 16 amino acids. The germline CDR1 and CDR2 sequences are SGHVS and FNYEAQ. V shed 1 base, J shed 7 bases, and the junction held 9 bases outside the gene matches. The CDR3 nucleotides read TGTGCCAGCAGCTTAGACCAGGGGGTTCGGGTCGGGGAGCTGTTTTTT. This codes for CASSLDQGVRVGELFF.

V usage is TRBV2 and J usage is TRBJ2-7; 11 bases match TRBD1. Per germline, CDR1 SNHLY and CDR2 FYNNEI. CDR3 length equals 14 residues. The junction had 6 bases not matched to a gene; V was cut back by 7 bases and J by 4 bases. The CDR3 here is CASTRGQGEYEQYF. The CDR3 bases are TGTGCCAGCACCCGGGGACAGGGGGAGTACGAGCAGTACTTC.

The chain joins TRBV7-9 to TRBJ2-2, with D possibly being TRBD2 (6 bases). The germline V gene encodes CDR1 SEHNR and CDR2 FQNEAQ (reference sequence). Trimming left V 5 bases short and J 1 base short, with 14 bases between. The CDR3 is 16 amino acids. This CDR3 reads CASSPTLGGNTGELFF. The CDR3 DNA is TGTGCCAGCAGCCCAACCTTGGGGGGGAACACCGGGGAGCTGTTTTTT. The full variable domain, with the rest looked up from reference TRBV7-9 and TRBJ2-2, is DTGVSQNPRHKITKRGQNVTFRCDPISEHNRLYWYRQTLGQGPEFLTYFQNEAQLEKSRLLSDRFSAERPKGSFSTLEIQRTEQGDSAMYLCASSPTLGGNTGELFFGEGSRLTVL.

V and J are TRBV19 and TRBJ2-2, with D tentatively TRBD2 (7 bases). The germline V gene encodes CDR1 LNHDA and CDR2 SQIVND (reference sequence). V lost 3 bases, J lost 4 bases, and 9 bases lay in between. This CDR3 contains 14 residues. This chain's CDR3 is CASSIGGPTGELFF. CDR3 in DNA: TGTGCCAGTAGTATCGGGGGGCCCACCGGGGAGCTGTTTTTT.

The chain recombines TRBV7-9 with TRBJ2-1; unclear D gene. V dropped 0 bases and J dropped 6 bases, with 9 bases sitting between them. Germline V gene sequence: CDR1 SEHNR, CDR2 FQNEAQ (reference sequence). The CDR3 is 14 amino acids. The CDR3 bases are TGTGCCAGCAGCTTAGCGATAGCAAGCAATGAGCAGTTCTTC. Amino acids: CASSLAIASNEQFF.

CDR3 coding DNA: TGTGCCAGTAGTCCCTTCTGGCAGGGTCGACGTAACACCATATATTTT. Translating it yields CASSPFWQGRRNTIYF. This chain connects TRBV19 to TRBJ1-3; tentatively, D is TRBD1 (5 bases). The germline V and J ends were trimmed by 5 bases and 7 bases, with 21 bases remaining between them. The CDR3 extends over 16 amino acids. CDR1 and CDR2 (germline): LNHDA, SQIVND (reference sequence).

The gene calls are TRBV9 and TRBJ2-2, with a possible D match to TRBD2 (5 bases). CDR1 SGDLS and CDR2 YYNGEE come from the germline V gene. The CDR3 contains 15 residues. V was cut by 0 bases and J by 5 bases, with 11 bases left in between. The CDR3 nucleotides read TGTGCCAGCAGCGTAGCCGGGGTTAGTACCGGGGAGCTGTTTTTT. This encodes CASSVAGVSTGELFF.

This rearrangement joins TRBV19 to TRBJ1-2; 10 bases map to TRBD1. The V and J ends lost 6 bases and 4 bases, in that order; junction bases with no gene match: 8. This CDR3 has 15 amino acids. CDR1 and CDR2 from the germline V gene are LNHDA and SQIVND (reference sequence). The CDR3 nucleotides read TGTGCCAGTAGCCTCAGGGACAGGGGATCCTATGGCTACACCTTC. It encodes CASSLRDRGSYGYTF.